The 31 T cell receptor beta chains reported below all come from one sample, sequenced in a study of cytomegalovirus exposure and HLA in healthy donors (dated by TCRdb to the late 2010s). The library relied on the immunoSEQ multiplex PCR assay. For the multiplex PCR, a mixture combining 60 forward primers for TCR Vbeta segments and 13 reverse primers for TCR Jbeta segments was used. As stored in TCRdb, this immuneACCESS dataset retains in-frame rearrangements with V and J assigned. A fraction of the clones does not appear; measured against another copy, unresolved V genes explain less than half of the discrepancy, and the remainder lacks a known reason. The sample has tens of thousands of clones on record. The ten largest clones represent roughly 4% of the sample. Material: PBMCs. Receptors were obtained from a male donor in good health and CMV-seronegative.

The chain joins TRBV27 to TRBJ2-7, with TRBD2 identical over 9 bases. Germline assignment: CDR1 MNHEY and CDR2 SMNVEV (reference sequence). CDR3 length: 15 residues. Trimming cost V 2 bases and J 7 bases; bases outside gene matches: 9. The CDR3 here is CASSLVAGGTSEQYF. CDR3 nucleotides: TGTGCCAGCAGTTTAGTTGCGGGAGGGACCTCAGAGCAGTACTTC.

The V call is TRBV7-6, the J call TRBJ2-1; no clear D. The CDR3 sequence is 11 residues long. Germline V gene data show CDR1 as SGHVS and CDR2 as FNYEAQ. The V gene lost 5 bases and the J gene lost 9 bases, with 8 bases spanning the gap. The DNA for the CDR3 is TGTGCCAGCAGCCCCGGTCGTGAGCAGTTCTTC. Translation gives CASSPGREQFF.

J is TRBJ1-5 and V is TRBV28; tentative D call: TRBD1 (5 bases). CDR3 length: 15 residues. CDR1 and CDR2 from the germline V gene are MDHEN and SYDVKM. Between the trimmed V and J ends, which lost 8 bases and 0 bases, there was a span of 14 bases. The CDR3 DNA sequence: TGTGCCAGCGTTCCAGGAGACAGTAGCAATCAGCCCCAGCATTTT. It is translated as CASVPGDSSNQPQHF.

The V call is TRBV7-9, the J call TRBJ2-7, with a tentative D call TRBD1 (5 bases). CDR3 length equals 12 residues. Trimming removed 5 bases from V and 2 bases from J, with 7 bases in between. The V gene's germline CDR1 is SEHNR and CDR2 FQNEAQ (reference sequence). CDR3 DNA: TGTGCCAGCAGCCTGACAGCCTACGAGCAGTACTTC. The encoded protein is CASSLTAYEQYF.

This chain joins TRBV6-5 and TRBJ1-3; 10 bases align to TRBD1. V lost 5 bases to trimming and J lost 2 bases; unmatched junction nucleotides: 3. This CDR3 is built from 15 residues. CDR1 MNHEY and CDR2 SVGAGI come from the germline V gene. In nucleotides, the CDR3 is TGTGCCAGCAGTGTAGGACAGGGGGCTGGAAACACCATATATTTT. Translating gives CASSVGQGAGNTIYF.

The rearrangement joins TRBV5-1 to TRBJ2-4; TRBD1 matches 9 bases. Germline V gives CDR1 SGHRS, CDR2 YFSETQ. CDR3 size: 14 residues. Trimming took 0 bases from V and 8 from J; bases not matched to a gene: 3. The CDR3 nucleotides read TGCGCCAGCAGCTTGGGACAGGGGGTGGACATTCAGTACTTC. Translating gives CASSLGQGVDIQYF.

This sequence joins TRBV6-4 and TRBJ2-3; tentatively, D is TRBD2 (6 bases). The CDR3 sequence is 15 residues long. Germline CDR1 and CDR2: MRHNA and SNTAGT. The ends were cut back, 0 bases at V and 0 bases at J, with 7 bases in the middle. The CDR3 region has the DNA TGTGCCAGCAGTGACTCGGCGGGAAGCACAGATACGCAGTATTTT. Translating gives CASSDSAGSTDTQYF.

The CDR3 region has the DNA TGTGCCAGCAGTTTAGGCTGGAGCTCCTATAATTCACCCCTCCACTTT. It yields the protein CASSLGWSSYNSPLHF. The V call is TRBV28, the J call TRBJ1-6; the D is unclear. This CDR3 region has 16 residues. V dropped 2 bases and J dropped 0 bases, with 8 bases sitting between them. In germline, CDR1 is MDHEN, CDR2 SYDVKM.

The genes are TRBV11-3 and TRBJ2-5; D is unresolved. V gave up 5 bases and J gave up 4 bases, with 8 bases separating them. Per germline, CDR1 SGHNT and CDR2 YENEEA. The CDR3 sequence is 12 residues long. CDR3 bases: TGTGCCAGCAGCCCCTATGGAGAGACCCAGTACTTC. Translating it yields CASSPYGETQYF.

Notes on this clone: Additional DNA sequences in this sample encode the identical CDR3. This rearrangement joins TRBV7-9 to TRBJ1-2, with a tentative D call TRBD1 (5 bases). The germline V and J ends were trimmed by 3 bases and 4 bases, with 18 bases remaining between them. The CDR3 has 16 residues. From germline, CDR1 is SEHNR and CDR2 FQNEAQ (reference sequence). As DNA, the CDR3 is TGTGCCAGCAGCTTTTACCCAGGGCGACCCGCCTATGGCTACACCTTC. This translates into CASSFYPGRPAYGYTF. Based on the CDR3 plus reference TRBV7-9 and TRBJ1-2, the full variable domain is DTGVSQNPRHKITKRGQNVTFRCDPISEHNRLYWYRQTLGQGPEFLTYFQNEAQLEKSRLLSDRFSAERPKGSFSTLEIQRTEQGDSAMYLCASSFYPGRPAYGYTFGSGTRLTVV.

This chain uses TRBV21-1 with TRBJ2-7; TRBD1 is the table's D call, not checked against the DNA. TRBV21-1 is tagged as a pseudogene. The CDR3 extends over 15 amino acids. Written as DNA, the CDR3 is TGTGCCAGCAGTTCTAGGACAGAGTCTTCCTACGAGCAGTACTTC. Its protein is CASSSRTESSYEQYF.

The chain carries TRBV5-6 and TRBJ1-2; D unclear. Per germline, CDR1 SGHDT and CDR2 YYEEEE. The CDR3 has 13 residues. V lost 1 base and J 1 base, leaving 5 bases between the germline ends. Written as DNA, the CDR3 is TGTGCCAGCAGCTTGCGGGGTAACTATGGCTACACCTTC. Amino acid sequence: CASSLRGNYGYTF. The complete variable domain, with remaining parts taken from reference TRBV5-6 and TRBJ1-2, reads DAGVTQSPTHLIKTRGQQVTLRCSPKSGHDTVSWYQQALGQGPQFIFQYYEEEERQRGNFPDRFSGHQFPNYSSELNVNALLLGDSALYLCASSLRGNYGYTFGSGTRLTVV.

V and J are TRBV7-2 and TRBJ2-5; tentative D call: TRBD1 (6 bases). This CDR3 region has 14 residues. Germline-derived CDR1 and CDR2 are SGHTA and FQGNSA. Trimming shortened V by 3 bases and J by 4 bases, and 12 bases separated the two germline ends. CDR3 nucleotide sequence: TGTGCCAGCAGCTTTCAGGGGTCCCGAGAGACCCAGTACTTC. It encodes CASSFQGSRETQYF. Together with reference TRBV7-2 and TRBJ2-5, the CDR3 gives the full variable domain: GAGVSQSPSNKVTEKGKDVELRCDPISGHTALYWYRQSLGQGLEFLIYFQGNSAPDKSGLPSDRFSAERTGGSVSTLTIQRTQQEDSAVYLCASSFQGSRETQYFGPGTRLLVL.

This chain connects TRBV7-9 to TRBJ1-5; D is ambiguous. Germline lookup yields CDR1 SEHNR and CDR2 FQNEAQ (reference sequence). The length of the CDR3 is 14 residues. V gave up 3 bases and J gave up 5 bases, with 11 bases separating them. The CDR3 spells CASSFSDGYQPQHF. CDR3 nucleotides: TGTGCCAGCAGCTTTTCAGACGGGTATCAGCCCCAGCATTTT.

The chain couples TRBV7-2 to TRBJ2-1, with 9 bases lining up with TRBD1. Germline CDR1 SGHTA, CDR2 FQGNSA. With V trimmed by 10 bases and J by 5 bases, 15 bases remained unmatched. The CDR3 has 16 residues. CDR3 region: CATRDLTGQGDNEQFF. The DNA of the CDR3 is TGTGCCACCCGAGACTTAACGGGACAGGGCGACAATGAGCAGTTCTTC.

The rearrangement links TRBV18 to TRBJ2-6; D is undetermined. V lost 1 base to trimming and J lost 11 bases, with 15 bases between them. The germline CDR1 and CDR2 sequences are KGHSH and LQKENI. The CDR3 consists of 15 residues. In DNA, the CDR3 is TGTGCCAGCTCACCACGCGGTGAAAAAATCGACGTCCTGACTTTC. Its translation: CASSPRGEKIDVLTF. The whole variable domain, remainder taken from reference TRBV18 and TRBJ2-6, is NAGVMQNPRHLVRRRGQEARLRCSPMKGHSHVYWYRQLPEEGLKFMVYLQKENIIDESGMPKERFSAEFPKEGPSILRIQQVVRGDSAAYFCASSPRGEKIDVLTFGAGSRLTVL.

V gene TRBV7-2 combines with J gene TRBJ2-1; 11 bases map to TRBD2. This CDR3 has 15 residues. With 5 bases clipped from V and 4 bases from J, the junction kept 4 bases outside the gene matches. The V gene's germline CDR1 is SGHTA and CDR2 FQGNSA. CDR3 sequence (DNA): TGTGCCAGCAGCCTTAGCGGGAGGGGGTACAATGAGCAGTTCTTC. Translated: CASSLSGRGYNEQFF.

CDR3 protein: CASSLADSEQFF. The CDR3 DNA follows: TGTGCCAGCAGCTTAGCGGACAGCGAGCAGTTCTTC. The chain uses TRBV7-6 and TRBJ2-1; possible D gene TRBD1, 6 bases. The CDR3 totals 12 residues. Germline V gives CDR1 SGHVS, CDR2 FNYEAQ. V gave up 0 bases and J gave up 10 bases, with 7 bases separating them.

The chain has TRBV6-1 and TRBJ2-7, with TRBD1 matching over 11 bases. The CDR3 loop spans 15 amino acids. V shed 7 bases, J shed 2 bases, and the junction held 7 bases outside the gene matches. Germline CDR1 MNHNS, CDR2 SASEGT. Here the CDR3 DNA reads TGTGCCAGCAACCACGGACAGGGGGCTGCCTACGAGCAGTACTTC. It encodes CASNHGQGAAYEQYF.

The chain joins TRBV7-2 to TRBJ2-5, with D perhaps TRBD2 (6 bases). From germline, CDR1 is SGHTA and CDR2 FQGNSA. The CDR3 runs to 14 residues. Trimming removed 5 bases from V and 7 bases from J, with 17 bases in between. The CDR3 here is CASSPPRGEGTQYF. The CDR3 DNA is TGTGCCAGCAGCCCCCCCCGCGGGGAAGGGACCCAGTACTTC.

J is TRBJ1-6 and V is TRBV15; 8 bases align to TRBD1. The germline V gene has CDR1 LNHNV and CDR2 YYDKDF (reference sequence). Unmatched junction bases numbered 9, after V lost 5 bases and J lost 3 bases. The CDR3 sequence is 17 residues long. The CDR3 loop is CATSGTGGSYYNSPLHF. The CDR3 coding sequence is TGTGCCACCAGCGGTACAGGGGGGTCTTACTATAATTCACCCCTCCACTTT.

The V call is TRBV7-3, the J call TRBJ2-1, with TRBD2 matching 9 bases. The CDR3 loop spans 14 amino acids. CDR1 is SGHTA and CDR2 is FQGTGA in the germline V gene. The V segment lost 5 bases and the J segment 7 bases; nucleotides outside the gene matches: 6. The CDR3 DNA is TGTGCCAGCAGCCCCCGGACTAGCGCGAATGAGCAGTTCTTC. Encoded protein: CASSPRTSANEQFF.

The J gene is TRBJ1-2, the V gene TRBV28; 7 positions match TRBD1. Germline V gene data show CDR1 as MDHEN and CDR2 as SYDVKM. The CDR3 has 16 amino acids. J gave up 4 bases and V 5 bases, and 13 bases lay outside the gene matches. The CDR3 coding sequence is TGTGCCAGCAGTCGGGCCCGGGACAGCGGAGTCTATGGCTACACCTTC. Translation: CASSRARDSGVYGYTF.

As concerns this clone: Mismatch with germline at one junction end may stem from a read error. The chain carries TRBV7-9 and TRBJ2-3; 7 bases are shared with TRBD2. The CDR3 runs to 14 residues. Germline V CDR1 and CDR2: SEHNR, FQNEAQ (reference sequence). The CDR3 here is CASSLAGGSDKQYF. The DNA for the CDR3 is TGTGCCAGCAGCTTAGCGGGAGGGTCAGATAAGCAGTATTTT. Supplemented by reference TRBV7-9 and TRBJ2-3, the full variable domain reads DTGVSQNPRHKITKRGQNVTFRCDPISEHNRLYWYRQTLGQGPEFLTYFQNEAQLEKSRLLSDRFSAERPKGSFSTLEIQRTEQGDSAMYLCASSLAGGSDKQYFGPGTRLTVL.

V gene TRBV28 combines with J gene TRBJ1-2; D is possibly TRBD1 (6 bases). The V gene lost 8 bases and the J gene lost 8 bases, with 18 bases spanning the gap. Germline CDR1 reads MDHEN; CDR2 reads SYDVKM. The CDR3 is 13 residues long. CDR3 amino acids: CASVVNRAQGYTF. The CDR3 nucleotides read TGTGCCAGCGTCGTGAACAGGGCGCAGGGCTACACCTTC.

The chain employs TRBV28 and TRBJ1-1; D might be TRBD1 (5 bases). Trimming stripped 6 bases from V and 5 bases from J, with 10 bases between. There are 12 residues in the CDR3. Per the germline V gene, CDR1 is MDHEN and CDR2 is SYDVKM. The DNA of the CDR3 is TGTGCCAGCAGGGGGGAGGTGACTGAAGCTTTCTTT. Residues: CASRGEVTEAFF.

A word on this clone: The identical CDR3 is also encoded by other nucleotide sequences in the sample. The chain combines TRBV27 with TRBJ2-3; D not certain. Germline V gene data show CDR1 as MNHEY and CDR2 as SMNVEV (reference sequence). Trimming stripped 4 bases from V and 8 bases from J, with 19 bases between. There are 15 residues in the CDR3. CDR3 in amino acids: CASSSYLTISSTQYF. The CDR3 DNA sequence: TGTGCCAGCAGTTCCTACCTCACTATTTCGAGTACGCAGTATTTT.

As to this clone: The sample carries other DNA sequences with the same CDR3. Here the CDR3 reads CASSPHRGSGANVLTF. CDR3 in DNA: TGTGCCAGCAGTCCACATCGGGGTTCGGGGGCCAACGTCCTGACTTTC. V and J are TRBV27 and TRBJ2-6; tentative D call: TRBD2 (5 bases). Germline V gene lookup returns CDR1 MNHEY and CDR2 SMNVEV (reference sequence). The CDR3 has 16 amino acids. Trimming left V 5 bases short and J 4 bases short, with 15 bases between.

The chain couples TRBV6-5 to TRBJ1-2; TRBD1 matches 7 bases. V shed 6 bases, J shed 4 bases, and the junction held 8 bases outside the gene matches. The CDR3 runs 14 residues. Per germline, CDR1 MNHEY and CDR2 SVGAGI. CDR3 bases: TGTGCCAGCAGGACAGGGACGGGGCGCTATGGCTACACCTTC. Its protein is CASRTGTGRYGYTF.

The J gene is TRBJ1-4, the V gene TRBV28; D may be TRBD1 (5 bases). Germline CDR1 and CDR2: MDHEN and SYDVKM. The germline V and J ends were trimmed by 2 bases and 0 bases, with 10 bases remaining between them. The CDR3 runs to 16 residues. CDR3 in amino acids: CASSLMSGATNEKLFF. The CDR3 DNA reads TGTGCCAGCAGTTTAATGTCGGGGGCAACTAATGAAAAACTGTTTTTT. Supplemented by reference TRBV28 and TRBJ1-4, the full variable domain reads DVKVTQSSRYLVKRTGEKVFLECVQDMDHENMFWYRQDPGLGLRLIYFSYDVKMKEKGDIPEGYSVSREKKERFSLILESASTNQTSMYLCASSLMSGATNEKLFFGSGTQLSVL.

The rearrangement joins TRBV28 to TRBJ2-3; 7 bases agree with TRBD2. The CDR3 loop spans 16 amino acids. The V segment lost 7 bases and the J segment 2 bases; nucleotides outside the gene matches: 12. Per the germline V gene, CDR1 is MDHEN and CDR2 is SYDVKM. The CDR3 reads CASTPGPLADTDTQYF. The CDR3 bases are TGTGCCAGCACCCCCGGTCCGCTAGCGGACACAGATACGCAGTATTTT.